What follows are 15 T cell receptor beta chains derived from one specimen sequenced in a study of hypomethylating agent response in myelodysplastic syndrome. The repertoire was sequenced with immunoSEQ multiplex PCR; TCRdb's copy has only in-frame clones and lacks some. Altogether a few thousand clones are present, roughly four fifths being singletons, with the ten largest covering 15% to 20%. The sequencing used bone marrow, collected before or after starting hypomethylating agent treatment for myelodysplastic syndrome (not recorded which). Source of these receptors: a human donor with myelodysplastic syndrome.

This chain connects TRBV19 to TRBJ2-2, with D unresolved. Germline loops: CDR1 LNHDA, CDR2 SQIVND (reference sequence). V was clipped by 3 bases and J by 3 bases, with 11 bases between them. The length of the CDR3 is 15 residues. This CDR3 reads CASSMDPRYTGELFF. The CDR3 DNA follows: TGTGCCAGTAGTATGGACCCGAGGTACACCGGGGAGCTGTTTTTT.

This CDR3 reads CASNPQGSRETQYF. The DNA of the CDR3 is TGTGCCAGCAACCCACAGGGGTCGCGAGAGACCCAGTACTTC. This chain uses TRBV28 with TRBJ2-5, with 7 nucleotides matching TRBD1. The CDR3 length is 14 residues. Germline V lookup: CDR1 MDHEN, CDR2 SYDVKM. Trimming at V came to 7 bases and at J to 4 bases, leaving 9 bases not matched to a gene.

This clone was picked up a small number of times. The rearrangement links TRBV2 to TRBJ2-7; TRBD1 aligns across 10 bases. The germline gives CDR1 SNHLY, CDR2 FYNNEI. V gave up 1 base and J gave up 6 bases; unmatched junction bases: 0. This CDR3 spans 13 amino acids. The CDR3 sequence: CASSEGTGGEQYF. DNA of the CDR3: TGTGCCAGCAGTGAAGGGACAGGGGGCGAGCAGTACTTC.

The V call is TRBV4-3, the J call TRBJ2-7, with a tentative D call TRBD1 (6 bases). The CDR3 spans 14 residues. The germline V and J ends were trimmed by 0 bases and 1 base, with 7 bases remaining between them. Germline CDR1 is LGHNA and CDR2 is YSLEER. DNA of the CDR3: TGCGCCAGCAGCCAAGAGGACAGTTCCTACGAGCAGTACTTC. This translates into CASSQEDSSYEQYF.

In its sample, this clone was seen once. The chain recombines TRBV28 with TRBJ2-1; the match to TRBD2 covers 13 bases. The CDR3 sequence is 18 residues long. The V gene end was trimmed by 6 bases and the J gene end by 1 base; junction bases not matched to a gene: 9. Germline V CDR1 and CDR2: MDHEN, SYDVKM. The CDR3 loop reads CASSIQGLAGRSYNEQFF. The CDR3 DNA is TGTGCCAGCAGCATACAGGGACTAGCGGGACGTTCCTACAATGAGCAGTTCTTC.

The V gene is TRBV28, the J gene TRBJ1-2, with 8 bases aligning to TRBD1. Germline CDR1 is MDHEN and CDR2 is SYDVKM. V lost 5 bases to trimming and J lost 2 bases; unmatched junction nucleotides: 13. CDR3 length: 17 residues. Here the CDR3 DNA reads TGTGCCAGCAGTCCGGGGGGCGCAGGGGGCTTGAACTATGGCTACACCTTC. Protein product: CASSPGGAGGLNYGYTF.

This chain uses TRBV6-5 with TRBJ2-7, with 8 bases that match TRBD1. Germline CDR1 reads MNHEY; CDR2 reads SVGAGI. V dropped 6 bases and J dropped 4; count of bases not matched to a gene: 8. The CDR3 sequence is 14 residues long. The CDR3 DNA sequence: TGTGCCAGCAGACGCGCAGGGGGCATATACGAGCAGTACTTC. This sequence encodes CASRRAGGIYEQYF.

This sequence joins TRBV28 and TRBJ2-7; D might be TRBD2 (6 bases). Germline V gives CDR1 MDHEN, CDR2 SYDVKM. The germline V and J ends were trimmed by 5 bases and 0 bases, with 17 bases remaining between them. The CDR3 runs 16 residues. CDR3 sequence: CASSLGISGISYEQYF. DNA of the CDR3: TGTGCCAGCAGTCTTGGGATTAGCGGTATCTCCTACGAGCAGTACTTC.

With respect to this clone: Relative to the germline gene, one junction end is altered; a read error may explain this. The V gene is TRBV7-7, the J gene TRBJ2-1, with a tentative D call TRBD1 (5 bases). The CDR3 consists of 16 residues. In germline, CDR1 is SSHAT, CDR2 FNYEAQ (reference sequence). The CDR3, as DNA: TGTGCTAGCAGCTCGACAGAGAGGAGCTCCTACAATGAGCAGTTCTTC. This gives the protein CASSSTERSSYNEQFF.

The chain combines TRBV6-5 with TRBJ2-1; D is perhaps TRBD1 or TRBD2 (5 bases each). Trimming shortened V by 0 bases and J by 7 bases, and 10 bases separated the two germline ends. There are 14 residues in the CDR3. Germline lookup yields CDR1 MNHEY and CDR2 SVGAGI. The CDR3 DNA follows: TGTGCCAGCAGTTACTCTCGGGGCGGGAATGAGCAGTTCTTC. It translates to CASSYSRGGNEQFF.

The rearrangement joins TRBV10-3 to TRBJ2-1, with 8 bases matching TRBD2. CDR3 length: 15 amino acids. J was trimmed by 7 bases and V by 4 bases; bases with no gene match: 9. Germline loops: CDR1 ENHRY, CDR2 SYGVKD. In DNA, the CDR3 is TGTGCCATCAGTGCTGGGGCCTCGGGAGGGAATGAGCAGTTCTTC. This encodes CAISAGASGGNEQFF.

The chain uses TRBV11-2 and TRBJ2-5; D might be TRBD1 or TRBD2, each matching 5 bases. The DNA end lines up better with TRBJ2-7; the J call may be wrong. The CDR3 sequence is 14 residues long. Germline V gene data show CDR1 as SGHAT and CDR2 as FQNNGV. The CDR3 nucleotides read TGTGCCAGCAGCACTATCAGGGACCTGAGCGAGCAGTACTTC. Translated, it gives CASSTIRDLSEQYF.

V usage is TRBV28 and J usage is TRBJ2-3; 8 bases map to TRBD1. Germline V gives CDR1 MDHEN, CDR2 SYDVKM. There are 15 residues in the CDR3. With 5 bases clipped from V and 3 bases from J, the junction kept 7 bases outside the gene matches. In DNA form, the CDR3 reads TGTGCCAGCAGTCTACCGGGACAGGTAACAGATACGCAGTATTTT. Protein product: CASSLPGQVTDTQYF. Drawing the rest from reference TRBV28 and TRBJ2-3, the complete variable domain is DVKVTQSSRYLVKRTGEKVFLECVQDMDHENMFWYRQDPGLGLRLIYFSYDVKMKEKGDIPEGYSVSREKKERFSLILESASTNQTSMYLCASSLPGQVTDTQYFGPGTRLTVL.

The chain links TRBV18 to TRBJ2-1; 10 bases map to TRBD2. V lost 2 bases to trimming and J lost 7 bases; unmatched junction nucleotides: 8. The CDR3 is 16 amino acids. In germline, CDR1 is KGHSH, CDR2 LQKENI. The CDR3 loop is CASSPTGPSGRNEQFF. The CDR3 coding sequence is TGTGCCAGCTCACCAACCGGGCCTAGCGGGAGAAATGAGCAGTTCTTC.

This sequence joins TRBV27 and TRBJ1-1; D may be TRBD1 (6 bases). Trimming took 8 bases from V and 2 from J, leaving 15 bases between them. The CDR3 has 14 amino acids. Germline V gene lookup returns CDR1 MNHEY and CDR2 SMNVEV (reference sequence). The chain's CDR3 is CASGKQGVNTEAFF. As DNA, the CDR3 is TGTGCCAGCGGTAAACAGGGAGTTAACACTGAAGCTTTCTTT.